This T cell receptor (beta chain) emerged from a study of Ad26.COV2.S vaccination and SARS-CoV-2 variants. Study-wide results and limits: Relative to placebo recipients, vaccine recipients exhibited elevated spike-specific TCR breadth. Reportedly, after vaccination the spike-specific CD8+ and CD4+ T cell responses displayed substantial breadth. Total T cell responses may have been underestimated by the TCR breadth and depth analyses. Measurement of non-spike TCR breadth gave similar results in vaccine and placebo recipients.

Turning to this clone: Its antigen is not identified.

Deletions cut 1 base from V and 7 bases from J, with 5 bases between. The CDR3 is made up of 11 amino acids. Germline V gene lookup returns CDR1 SEHNR and CDR2 FQNEAQ (reference sequence). Assay: immunoSEQ multiplex PCR; the TCRdb copy retains only in-frame clones and omits some. The repertoire consists of some 350,000 clones, with about 90% occurring once and the leading ten covering 3.5% to 4.5%. The TCR originated in a human donor who had recovered from COVID-19. Sequenced here: peripheral blood, sampled after recovery from COVID-19. J is TRBJ2-7 and V is TRBV7-9; D is unclear. CDR3 protein: CASSLGAEQYF. CDR3 DNA: TGTGCCAGCAGCTTAGGGGCAGAGCAGTACTTC.